Listed below are T cell receptor beta chains from one sample, sequenced in a study of cytomegalovirus exposure and HLA in healthy donors. This table comes from immunoSEQ multiplex PCR, and its TCRdb copy is limited to in-frame clones, with some not included. The data contain roughly 190,000 clones, approximately 80% of them seen just once; the ten biggest clones take up around 3.6%. What was sequenced was PBMCs. These receptors were taken from a man in his forties or fifties in good health and CMV-seropositive. CDR3s include the opening cysteine and the closing phenylalanine or tryptophan. Each record gives: J gene, D gene, V gene, clone size, CDR3 protein, CDR3 DNA. A D gene is named only where the DNA matches it firmly. Size is omitted from some rows. Given values are once, few, many or a class for expanded clones.

TRBJ2-2 NA TRBV5-1 NA CASSRTLAANTGELFF TGCGCCAGCAGCCGAACTCTAGCAGCGAACACCGGGGAGCTGTTTTTT
TRBJ2-3 NA TRBV6-5 NA CASSYRGGGLPSQYF TGTGCCAGCAGTTACCGGGGCGGGGGCCTCCCGTCGCAGTATTTT
TRBJ2-1 NA TRBV28 NA CASTRQAYNEQFF TGTGCCAGCACCCGTCAGGCCTACAATGAGCAGTTCTTC
TRBJ2-5 TRBD1 TRBV5-1 once CASSLVGQGAWETQYF TGCGCCAGCAGCTTGGTTGGACAGGGGGCGTGGGAGACCCAGTACTTC
TRBJ1-2 TRBD1 TRBV5-1 once CASSLIGTAPYGYTF TGCGCCAGCAGCTTGATTGGGACAGCCCCCTATGGCTACACCTTC
TRBJ2-7 TRBD1 TRBV6-5 NA CASSKQGAPYEQYF TGTGCCAGCAGTAAACAGGGGGCACCCTACGAGCAGTACTTC
TRBJ2-3 TRBD2 TRBV18 NA CASSPFPGGATDTQYF TGTGCCAGCTCACCATTCCCGGGGGGGGCCACAGATACGCAGTATTTT
TRBJ2-3 NA TRBV4-1 NA CASSQGGESTDTQYF TGCGCCAGCAGCCAAGGGGGGGAGAGCACAGATACGCAGTATTTT
TRBJ2-7 NA TRBV5-1 NA CASSLGPTQYEQYF TGCGCCAGCAGCTTGGGACCGACTCAATACGAGCAGTACTTC
TRBJ2-2 TRBD2 TRBV2 few CASSEYRSSGRALTGELFF TGTGCCAGCAGTGAATATCGGTCTAGCGGGAGGGCACTCACCGGGGAGCTGTTTTTT
TRBJ2-1 TRBD1 TRBV5-6 NA CASSLLDRVHNEQFF TGTGCCAGCAGCTTGCTGGACAGGGTCCACAATGAGCAGTTCTTC
TRBJ2-5 TRBD1 TRBV6-5 NA CASSATGGRETQYF TGTGCCAGCAGCGCAACAGGGGGGAGAGAGACCCAGTACTTC
TRBJ1-1 TRBD1 TRBV19 NA CASMGQAGGTEAFF TGTGCCAGTATGGGACAGGCAGGGGGCACTGAAGCTTTCTTT
TRBJ1-1 TRBD1 TRBV7-9 NA CASSVTGTGLMNTEAFF TGTGCCAGCAGCGTCACCGGGACAGGTCTCATGAACACTGAAGCTTTCTTT
TRBJ2-5 NA TRBV27 NA CASSLSGTLPGGTQYF TGTGCCAGCAGTTTAAGCGGGACACTACCTGGCGGGACCCAGTACTTC
TRBJ2-3 TRBD2 TRBV9 NA CASSVGGLAGEGDTQYF TGTGCCAGCAGCGTAGGGGGACTAGCGGGAGAGGGAGATACGCAGTATTTT
TRBJ2-1 NA TRBV2 NA CASSSGNYNEQFF TGTGCCAGCAGTTCGGGGAATTACAATGAGCAGTTCTTC
TRBJ2-1 NA TRBV27 NA CASSLGGAGEQFF TGTGCCAGCAGTTTAGGGGGGGCGGGTGAGCAGTTCTTC
TRBJ1-1 NA TRBV15 NA CATSRDIMNTEAFF TGTGCCACCAGCAGGGACATCATGAACACTGAAGCTTTCTTT
TRBJ2-3 NA TRBV21-1 few CASSNRSVMSDTQYF TGTGCCAGCAGCAACCGTAGCGTTATGTCAGATACGCAGTATTTT
TRBJ2-1 TRBD2 TRBV7-2 NA CASSSHAPGLAGSNEQFF TGTGCCAGCAGCTCCCACGCCCCGGGACTAGCGGGGTCCAATGAGCAGTTCTTC
TRBJ2-3 NA TRBV20-1 NA CSARSGPTQYF TGCAGTGCTCGTAGCGGACCTACGCAGTATTTT
TRBJ2-5 TRBD2 TRBV29-1 NA CSVEGGGPRETQYF TGCAGCGTTGAAGGGGGGGGACCCAGGGAGACCCAGTACTTC
TRBJ2-1 TRBD1 TRBV30 NA CAGGPGQLTGGNEQFF TGTGCCGGAGGGCCCGGCCAACTTACAGGGGGCAATGAGCAGTTCTTC
TRBJ1-5 NA TRBV2 few CASNGAELQPQHF TGTGCCAGCAATGGGGCGGAACTACAGCCCCAGCATTTT
TRBJ2-7 NA TRBV2 NA CASSEGGTGVYEQYF TGTGCCAGCAGTGAAGGGGGGACGGGGGTCTACGAGCAGTACTTC
TRBJ2-2 NA TRBV9 NA CASSVDPGGLTGELFF TGTGCCAGCAGCGTAGACCCAGGGGGGCTCACCGGGGAGCTGTTTTTT
TRBJ1-1 NA TRBV7-2 few CASSKTEMNTEAFF TGTGCCAGCAGCAAAACCGAGATGAACACTGAAGCTTTCTTT
TRBJ2-2 TRBD2 TRBV28 NA CASSWGGTGTGELFF TGTGCCAGCAGCTGGGGGGGGACTGGGACCGGGGAGCTGTTTTTT
TRBJ2-2 TRBD1 TRBV2 NA CASSAQGANTGELFF TGTGCCAGCAGCGCACAGGGGGCGAACACCGGGGAGCTGTTTTTT
TRBJ2-7 TRBD2 TRBV28 NA CASRFKPSGLAGGPDYEQYF TGTGCCAGCAGGTTTAAACCCTCGGGACTAGCGGGAGGGCCTGACTACGAGCAGTACTTC
TRBJ2-1 NA TRBV28 NA CASSPLVAGWDEQFF TGTGCCAGCAGTCCCCTCGTGGCAGGGTGGGATGAGCAGTTCTTC
TRBJ1-1 NA TRBV28 NA CASSFSPGAMNTEAFF TGTGCCAGCAGTTTCTCTCCAGGGGCGATGAACACTGAAGCTTTCTTT
TRBJ2-5 TRBD2 TRBV7-8 NA CASSLAGLAELFQETQYF TGTGCCAGCAGCTTAGCTGGACTAGCGGAACTCTTCCAAGAGACCCAGTACTTC
TRBJ2-3 NA TRBV4-1 NA CASSQRHANSGGIGTDTQYF TGCGCCAGCAGCCAACGCCATGCTAACTCAGGTGGAATCGGCACAGATACGCAGTATTTT
TRBJ2-2 TRBD1 TRBV6-6 NA CASNPTGGRIGELFF TGTGCCAGCAATCCAACAGGGGGAAGGATCGGGGAGCTGTTTTTT
TRBJ2-3 NA TRBV5-1 few CASSREGTTRGETQYF TGCGCCAGCAGCCGGGAAGGGACCACCAGGGGTGAGACGCAGTATTTT
TRBJ1-4 TRBD1 TRBV5-8 NA CASSRDRVREKLFF TGTGCCAGCAGCCGGGACAGGGTTAGGGAAAAACTGTTTTTT
TRBJ2-7 NA TRBV4-3 NA CASSQPEAIPEQYF TGCGCCAGCAGCCAACCGGAGGCGATCCCCGAGCAGTACTTC
TRBJ2-7 TRBD2 TRBV7-2 few CASSLHYGTSGNAYEQYF TGTGCCAGCAGCTTACACTATGGGACTAGCGGAAACGCCTACGAGCAGTACTTC
TRBJ2-5 NA TRBV4-1 NA CASSQERVGETQYF TGCGCCAGCAGCCAAGAGCGGGTAGGGGAGACCCAGTACTTC
TRBJ2-1 NA TRBV6-1 NA CASRLASEQFF TGTGCCAGCAGACTAGCCAGTGAGCAGTTCTTC
TRBJ2-4 NA TRBV6-1 NA CASSETQLAKNIQYF TGTGCCAGCAGTGAAACACAGTTAGCCAAAAACATTCAGTACTTC
TRBJ2-3 TRBD2 TRBV18 NA CASSPRTGTRDTQYF TGTGCCAGCTCACCCCGGACGGGGACTAGGGATACGCAGTATTTT
TRBJ2-7 TRBD1 TRBV29-1 NA CSVVPNRGNYEQYF TGCAGCGTTGTCCCAAACAGGGGTAACTACGAGCAGTACTTC
TRBJ1-5 TRBD1 TRBV5-1 NA CASSLGPPGGSNQPQHF TGCGCCAGCAGCTTGGGGCCTCCAGGGGGAAGCAATCAGCCCCAGCATTTT
TRBJ2-5 TRBD2 TRBV12-5 NA CASGPRISGEETQYF TGTGCTAGTGGTCCCCGGATTAGCGGGGAAGAGACCCAGTACTTC
TRBJ1-2 TRBD1 TRBV7-8 NA CASSLGNRGLDYGYTF TGTGCCAGCAGCTTAGGGAACAGGGGGCTAGATTATGGCTACACCTTC
TRBJ2-2 TRBD1 TRBV25-1 NA CASSKTTGYDGELFF TGTGCCAGCAGTAAGACGACAGGGTATGACGGGGAGCTGTTTTTT
TRBJ2-3 NA TRBV6-6 NA CASRVVAGTDTQYF TGTGCCAGCAGAGTAGTGGCGGGGACTGATACGCAGTATTTT
TRBJ2-7 TRBD1 TRBV18 NA CASSQQGTNYEQYF TGTGCCAGCTCACAACAGGGGACGAACTACGAGCAGTACTTC
TRBJ1-2 TRBD1 TRBV10-2 NA CASRDSNKGYGYTF TGCGCCAGTAGGGACAGCAATAAAGGCTATGGCTACACCTTC
TRBJ1-1 NA TRBV19 NA CASSISGVGTEAFF TGTGCCAGTAGTATTTCAGGGGTCGGCACTGAAGCTTTCTTT
TRBJ2-1 TRBD2 TRBV9 NA CASSPDPGLAGDNEQFF TGTGCCAGCAGCCCGGACCCCGGACTAGCGGGAGACAATGAGCAGTTCTTC